These 17 T cell receptor beta chains came from one sample sequenced in a study of T-cell memory formation after mild COVID-19. TCRdb called the 5' RACE reads again in MiXCR, with one record for every CDR3 protein. The sample includes hundreds of thousands of distinct CDR3 sequences, around 20% seen only once; the top ten take around 12%. Sample: PBMCs or a T cell subset sorted from them (not recorded which). The receptors were gathered from an adult woman who had mild COVID-19 (a few samples of this study predate the infection). Cell type and time point are not known.

V usage is TRBV6-5 and J usage is TRBJ1-1; 9 bases map to TRBD1. V trimming: 0 bases; J trimming: 9 bases; junction bases outside the gene matches: 14. The CDR3 runs 17 residues. CDR1 and CDR2 (germline): MNHEY, SVGAGI. The CDR3 DNA sequence: TGTGCCAGCAGTTACTCACGGTACAGGGGGCAAAACACCCAAGCTTTCTTT. This sequence encodes CASSYSRYRGQNTQAFF.

The table lists this clonotype with a few counts. V gene TRBV2 combines with J gene TRBJ2-3; 8 bases map to TRBD1. The CDR3 loop spans 15 amino acids. V shed 8 bases and J 1 base; nucleotides not matched to a gene: 8. The V gene's germline CDR1 is SNHLY and CDR2 FYNNEI. The chain's CDR3 is CASGDRGIGTDTQYF. The CDR3 region has the DNA TGTGCCAGCGGCGACAGGGGTATAGGCACAGATACGCAGTATTTT.

V usage is TRBV4-3 and J usage is TRBJ2-1; D tentatively reads TRBD1 or TRBD2 (5 bases each). The germline CDR1 and CDR2 sequences are LGHNA and YSLEER. The CDR3 is made up of 15 amino acids. Trimming shortened V by 0 bases and J by 5 bases, and 11 bases separated the two germline ends. This CDR3 reads CASSQEGTRNNEQFF. Written as DNA, the CDR3 is TGCGCCAGCAGCCAAGAAGGGACGAGAAACAATGAGCAGTTCTTC.

In its sample, this clonotype was seen many times. This sequence joins TRBV7-3 and TRBJ2-2; D unresolved. CDR1 and CDR2 (germline): SGHTA, FQGTGA. The V and J ends lost 5 bases and 1 base respectively, with 11 bases between them. The CDR3 covers 15 residues. Here the CDR3 reads CASSPGRRNTGELFF. The CDR3 region has the DNA TGTGCCAGCAGCCCAGGCCGGAGGAACACCGGGGAGCTGTTTTTT. Filled out from reference TRBV7-3 and TRBJ2-2, the complete variable domain reads GAGVSQTPSNKVTEKGKYVELRCDPISGHTALYWYRQSLGQGPEFLIYFQGTGAADDSGLPNDRFFAVRPEGSVSTLKIQRTERGDSAVYLCASSPGRRNTGELFFGEGSRLTVL.

This clonotype was recorded at least ten times. The chain joins TRBV5-1 to TRBJ1-2; D unresolved. The germline V and J ends were trimmed by 1 base and 4 bases, with 8 bases remaining between them. The CDR3 has 13 amino acids. CDR1 and CDR2 from the germline V gene are SGHRS and YFSETQ. CDR3: CASSLTETYGYTF. The CDR3 nucleotides are TGCGCCAGCAGCTTGACCGAAACCTATGGCTACACCTTC.

Only a few counts were recorded for this clonotype. The V gene is TRBV12-3 or TRBV12-4, the J gene TRBJ2-1, with a possible D match to TRBD2 (7 bases). The length of the CDR3 is 13 residues. Trimming cost V 8 bases and J 3 bases, with 11 bases left between them. Written as DNA, the CDR3 is TGTGCCAGCGCGGGGGCCTTCTACAATGAGCAGTTCTTC. Its protein product is CASAGAFYNEQFF.

In this sample, this clonotype turned up a few times. The rearrangement uses TRBV7-2 and TRBJ1-2; TRBD1 matches at 9 bases. The germline gives CDR1 SGHTA, CDR2 FQGNSA. CDR3 length: 15 amino acids. J gave up 4 bases and V 4 bases, and 7 bases lay outside the gene matches. The CDR3 DNA reads as TGTGCCAGCAGCTCCTCTTGGGACAGGGTCTATGGCTACACCTTC. Amino acids: CASSSSWDRVYGYTF.

This clonotype was found a few times. J is TRBJ1-4 and V is TRBV7-8, with D unclear. V gave up 4 bases and J gave up 8 bases, with 11 bases separating them. The CDR3 extends over 13 amino acids. CDR1 and CDR2 from the germline V gene are SGHVS and FQNEAQ. The CDR3 coding sequence is TGTGCCAGCAGCTCGACACTAGGGGAAAAACTGTTTTTT. It translates to CASSSTLGEKLFF.

The DNA for the CDR3 is TGTGCCACCAGCAGAGATACGGGGCCCAGTGGCTATGGCTACACCTTC. The encoded protein is CATSRDTGPSGYGYTF. The rearrangement links TRBV15 to TRBJ1-2, with D perhaps matching TRBD1 (5 bases). There are 16 residues in the CDR3. Trimming shortened V by 0 bases and J by 4 bases, and 15 bases separated the two germline ends. Germline V gene data show CDR1 as LNHNV and CDR2 as YYDKDF (reference sequence). Together with reference TRBV15 and TRBJ1-2, the CDR3 gives the full variable domain: DAMVIQNPRYQVTQFGKPVTLSCSQTLNHNVMYWYQQKSSQAPKLLFHYYDKDFNNEADTPDNFQSRRPNTSFCFLDIRSPGLGDTAMYLCATSRDTGPSGYGYTFGSGTRLTVV.

This clonotype showed up just a few times. V is TRBV12-3 or TRBV12-4 and J is TRBJ2-1, with D perhaps being TRBD1 or TRBD2 (9 bases each). CDR3 length equals 17 residues. Trimming cost V 4 bases and J 8 bases, with 24 bases left between them. In DNA, the CDR3 is TGTGCCAGCAGTTCCGGGACAGGGACCATAGCGGGAGATGAGCAGTTCTTC. This translates into CASSSGTGTIAGDEQFF.

In this sample, this clonotype turned up a few times. CDR3 sequence reads: CASSLVGTMNTEAFF. Here the CDR3 DNA reads TGTGCCAGCAGTTTAGTCGGTACAATGAACACTGAAGCTTTCTTT. The rearrangement uses TRBV12-3 or TRBV12-4 and TRBJ1-1; D not resolved. The CDR3 extends over 15 amino acids. V was cut by 1 base and J by 0 bases, with 9 bases left in between.

The V and J genes are TRBV15 and TRBJ1-5; 10 nucleotides line up with TRBD1. CDR3 size: 16 residues. Trimming at V came to 5 bases and at J to 7 bases, leaving 11 bases not matched to a gene. CDR1 LNHNV and CDR2 YYDKDF come from the germline V gene (reference sequence). In nucleotides, the CDR3 is TGTGCCACCAGCTTCCGGGACAGGGGAAGAGGGCAGCCCCAGCATTTT. This codes for CATSFRDRGRGQPQHF.

J is TRBJ2-5 and V is TRBV29-1; 9 nucleotides agree with TRBD1. Trimming took 3 bases from V and 3 from J; bases not matched to a gene: 5. The CDR3 covers 14 residues. CDR1 and CDR2 (germline): SQVTM, ANQGSEA. CDR3 loop: CSVDYRTGEETQYF. As DNA, the CDR3 is TGCAGCGTTGATTACAGGACAGGGGAAGAGACCCAGTACTTC.

V is TRBV12-3 or TRBV12-4 and J is TRBJ2-1, with TRBD2 matching over 12 bases. The CDR3 spans 14 residues. V shed 5 bases, J shed 8 bases, and the junction held 4 bases outside the gene matches. CDR3 loop: CASSRLAGGDEQFF. DNA for the CDR3: TGTGCCAGCAGTAGGCTAGCGGGGGGGGATGAGCAGTTCTTC.

V and J are TRBV27 and TRBJ2-3; 7 bases agree with TRBD1. J gave up 2 bases and V 6 bases, and 14 bases lay outside the gene matches. The CDR3 spans 17 residues. Germline assignment: CDR1 MNHEY and CDR2 SMNVEV (reference sequence). The CDR3 DNA reads TGTGCCAGCAGCCGTCCTGCCTCCAGGGGGATCACAGATACGCAGTATTTT. This codes for CASSRPASRGITDTQYF.

Only a few counts were recorded for this clonotype. This rearrangement joins TRBV7-8 to TRBJ2-7; D may be TRBD1 or TRBD2 (5 bases each). The V and J ends lost 3 bases and 0 bases respectively, with 9 bases between them. The length of the CDR3 is 14 residues. The germline V gene has CDR1 SGHVS and CDR2 FQNEAQ. The CDR3 sequence: CASSFKGSSYEQYF. The CDR3 coding sequence is TGTGCCAGCAGCTTTAAGGGGAGCTCCTACGAGCAGTACTTC.

This clonotype was recorded a few times. This rearrangement joins TRBV19 to TRBJ2-1, with D possibly being TRBD1 (5 bases). The CDR3 has 14 amino acids. The V gene lost 6 bases and the J gene lost 2 bases, with 11 bases spanning the gap. CDR1 is LNHDA and CDR2 is SQIVND in the germline V gene (reference sequence). The CDR3 loop is CASREGETYNEQFF. The CDR3 nucleotides read TGTGCCAGTAGAGAAGGGGAAACCTACAATGAGCAGTTCTTC.